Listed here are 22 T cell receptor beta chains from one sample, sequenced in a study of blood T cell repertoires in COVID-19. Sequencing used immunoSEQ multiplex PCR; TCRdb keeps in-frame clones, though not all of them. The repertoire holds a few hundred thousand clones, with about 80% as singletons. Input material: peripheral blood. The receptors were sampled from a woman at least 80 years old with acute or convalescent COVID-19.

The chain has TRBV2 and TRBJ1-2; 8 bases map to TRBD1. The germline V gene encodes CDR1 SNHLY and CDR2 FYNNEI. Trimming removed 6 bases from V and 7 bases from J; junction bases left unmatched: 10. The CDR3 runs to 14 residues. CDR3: CASSGQGSLGGYTF. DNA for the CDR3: TGTGCCAGCAGCGGACAGGGAAGTTTGGGTGGCTACACCTTC.

The CDR3, as DNA: TGTGCCAGCAGCCAGGGGGGGGTGGAGCCCCAGCATTTT. This codes for CASSQGGVEPQHF. This chain connects TRBV14 to TRBJ1-5, with a possible D match to TRBD1 (5 bases). Germline V gene data show CDR1 as SGHDN and CDR2 as FVKESK. The CDR3 has 13 amino acids. Trimming cost V 3 bases and J 8 bases, with 11 bases left between them.

The CDR3 loop reads CASSPRQGLETQYF. Here the CDR3 DNA reads TGTGCCAGCAGCCCCCGACAGGGTTTAGAGACCCAGTACTTC. The chain links TRBV7-6 to TRBJ2-5; the match to TRBD1 covers 7 bases. Germline-derived CDR1 and CDR2 are SGHVS and FNYEAQ. V gave up 5 bases and J gave up 4 bases; unmatched junction bases: 7. This CDR3 region has 14 residues.

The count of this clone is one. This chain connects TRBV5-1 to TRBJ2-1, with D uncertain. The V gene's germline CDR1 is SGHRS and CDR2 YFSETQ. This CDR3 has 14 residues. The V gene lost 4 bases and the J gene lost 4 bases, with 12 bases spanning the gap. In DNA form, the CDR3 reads TGCGCCAGCAGCCAGCCCCCCAGGTACAATGAGCAGTTCTTC. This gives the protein CASSQPPRYNEQFF.

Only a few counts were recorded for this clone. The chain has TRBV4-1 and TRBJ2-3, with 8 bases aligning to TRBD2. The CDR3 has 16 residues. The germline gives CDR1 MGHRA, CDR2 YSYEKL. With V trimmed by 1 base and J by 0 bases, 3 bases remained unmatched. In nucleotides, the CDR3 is TGCGCCAGCAGCCAAGGGGCTAGCGGGAGCACAGATACGCAGTATTTT. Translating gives CASSQGASGSTDTQYF.

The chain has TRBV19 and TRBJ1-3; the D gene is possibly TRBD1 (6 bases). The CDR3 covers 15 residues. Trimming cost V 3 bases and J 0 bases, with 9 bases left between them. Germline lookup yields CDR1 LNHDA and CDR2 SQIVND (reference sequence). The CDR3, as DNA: TGTGCCAGTAGTATCAGGGGCCTCTCTGGAAACACCATATATTTT. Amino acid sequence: CASSIRGLSGNTIYF.

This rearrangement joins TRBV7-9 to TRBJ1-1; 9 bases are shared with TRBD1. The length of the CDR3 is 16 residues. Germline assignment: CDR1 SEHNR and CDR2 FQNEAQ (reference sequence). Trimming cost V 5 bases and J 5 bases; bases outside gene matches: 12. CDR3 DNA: TGTGCCAGCAGCCCTATGACGGGACAGGGCGGGACTGAAGCTTTCTTT. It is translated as CASSPMTGQGGTEAFF.

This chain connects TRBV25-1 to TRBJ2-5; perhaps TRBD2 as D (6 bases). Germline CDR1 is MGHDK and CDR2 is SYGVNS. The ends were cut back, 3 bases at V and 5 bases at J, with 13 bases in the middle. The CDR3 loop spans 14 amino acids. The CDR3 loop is CASSDTGRLETQYF. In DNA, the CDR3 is TGTGCCAGCAGTGACACCGGGAGACTCGAGACCCAGTACTTC.

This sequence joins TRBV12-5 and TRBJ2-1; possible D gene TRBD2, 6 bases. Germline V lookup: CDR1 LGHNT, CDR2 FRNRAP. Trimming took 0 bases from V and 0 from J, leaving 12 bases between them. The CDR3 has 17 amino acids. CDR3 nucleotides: TGTGCTAGTGGTTTGGTATACGGCGGGACCTCCTACAATGAGCAGTTCTTC. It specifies CASGLVYGGTSYNEQFF.

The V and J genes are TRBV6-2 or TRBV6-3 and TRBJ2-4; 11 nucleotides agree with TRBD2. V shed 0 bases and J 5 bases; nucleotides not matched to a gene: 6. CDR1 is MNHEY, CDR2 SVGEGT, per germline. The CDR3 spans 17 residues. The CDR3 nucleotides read TGTGCCAGCAGTTACTCCACTAGCGGGAGTCTAGAAAACATTCAGTACTTC. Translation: CASSYSTSGSLENIQYF.

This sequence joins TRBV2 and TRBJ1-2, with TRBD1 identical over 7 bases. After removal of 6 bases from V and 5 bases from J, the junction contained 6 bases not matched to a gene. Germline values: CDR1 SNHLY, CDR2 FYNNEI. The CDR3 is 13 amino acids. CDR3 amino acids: CASRADRYYGYTF. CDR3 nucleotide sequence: TGTGCCAGCAGGGCGGACAGGTATTATGGCTACACCTTC.

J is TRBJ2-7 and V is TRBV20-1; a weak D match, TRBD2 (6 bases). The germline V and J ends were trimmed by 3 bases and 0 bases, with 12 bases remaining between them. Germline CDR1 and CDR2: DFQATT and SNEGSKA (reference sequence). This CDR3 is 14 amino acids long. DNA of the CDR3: TGCAGTGCTAGTCTAGCGTCCAACTCCTACGAGCAGTACTTC. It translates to CSASLASNSYEQYF.

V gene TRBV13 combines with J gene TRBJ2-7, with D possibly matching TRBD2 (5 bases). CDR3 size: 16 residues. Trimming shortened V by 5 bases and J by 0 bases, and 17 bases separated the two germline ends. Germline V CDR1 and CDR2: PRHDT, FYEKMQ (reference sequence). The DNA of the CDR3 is TGTGCCAGCAGCCTCAGAGGGCGGTATAGCTCCTACGAGCAGTACTTC. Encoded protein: CASSLRGRYSSYEQYF.

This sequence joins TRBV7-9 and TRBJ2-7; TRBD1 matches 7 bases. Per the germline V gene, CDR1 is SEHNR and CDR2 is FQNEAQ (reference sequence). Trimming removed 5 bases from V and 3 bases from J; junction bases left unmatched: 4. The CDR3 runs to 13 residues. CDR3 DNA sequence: TGTGCCAGCAGCCAGGCAGGGGGCTACGAGCAGTACTTC. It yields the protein CASSQAGGYEQYF.

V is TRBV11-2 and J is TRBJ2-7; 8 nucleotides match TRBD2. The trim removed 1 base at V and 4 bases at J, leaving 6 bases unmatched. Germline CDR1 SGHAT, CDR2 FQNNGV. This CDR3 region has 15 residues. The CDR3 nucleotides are TGTGCCAGCAGCTTAGTAGGGACTAGGGATTACGAGCAGTACTTC. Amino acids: CASSLVGTRDYEQYF.

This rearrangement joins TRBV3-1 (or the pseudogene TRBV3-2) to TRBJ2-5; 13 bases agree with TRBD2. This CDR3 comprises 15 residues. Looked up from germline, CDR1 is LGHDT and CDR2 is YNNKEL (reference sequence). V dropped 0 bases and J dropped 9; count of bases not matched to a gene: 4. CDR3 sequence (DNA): TGTGCCAGCAGCCAAGACGGGACTAGCGGGGCGGCCCAGTACTTC. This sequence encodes CASSQDGTSGAAQYF.

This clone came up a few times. CDR3 sequence: CSVDRVGTEAFF. CDR3 nucleotides: TGCAGCGTTGACAGGGTGGGCACTGAAGCTTTCTTT. The J gene is TRBJ1-1, the V gene TRBV29-1, with D possibly matching TRBD1 (5 bases). The length of the CDR3 is 12 residues. The V gene lost 3 bases and the J gene lost 4 bases, with 9 bases spanning the gap. Germline lookup yields CDR1 SQVTM and CDR2 ANQGSEA.

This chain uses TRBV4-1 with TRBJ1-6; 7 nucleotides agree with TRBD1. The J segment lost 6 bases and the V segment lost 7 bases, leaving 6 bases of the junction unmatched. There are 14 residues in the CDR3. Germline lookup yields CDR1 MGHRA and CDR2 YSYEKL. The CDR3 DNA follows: TGCGCCAGCAAACTTGGACAGGCTAATTCACCCCTCCACTTT. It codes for CASKLGQANSPLHF.

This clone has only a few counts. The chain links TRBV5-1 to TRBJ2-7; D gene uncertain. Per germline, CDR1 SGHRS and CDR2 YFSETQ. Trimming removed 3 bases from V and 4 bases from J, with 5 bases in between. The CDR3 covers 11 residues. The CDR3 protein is CASSYKYEQYF. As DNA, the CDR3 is TGCGCCAGCAGCTACAAATACGAGCAGTACTTC. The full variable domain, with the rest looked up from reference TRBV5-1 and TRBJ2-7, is KAGVTQTPRYLIKTRGQQVTLSCSPISGHRSVSWYQQTPGQGLQFLFEYFSETQRNKGNFPGRFSGRQFSNSRSEMNVSTLELGDSALYLCASSYKYEQYFGPGTRLTVT.

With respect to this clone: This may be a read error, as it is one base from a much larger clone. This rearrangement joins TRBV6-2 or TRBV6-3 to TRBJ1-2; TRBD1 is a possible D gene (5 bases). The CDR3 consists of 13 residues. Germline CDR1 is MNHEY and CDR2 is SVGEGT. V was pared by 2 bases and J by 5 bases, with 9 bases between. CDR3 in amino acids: CASSYGPGYGYTF. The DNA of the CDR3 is TGTGCCAGCAGTTACGGGCCAGGGTATGGCTACACCTTC.

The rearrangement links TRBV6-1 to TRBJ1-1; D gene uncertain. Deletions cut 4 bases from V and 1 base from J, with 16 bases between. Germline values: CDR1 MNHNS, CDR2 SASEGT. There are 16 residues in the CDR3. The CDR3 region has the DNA TGTGCCAGCAGTGTCCTTTCGAATCGGGGGAACACTGAAGCTTTCTTT. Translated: CASSVLSNRGNTEAFF.

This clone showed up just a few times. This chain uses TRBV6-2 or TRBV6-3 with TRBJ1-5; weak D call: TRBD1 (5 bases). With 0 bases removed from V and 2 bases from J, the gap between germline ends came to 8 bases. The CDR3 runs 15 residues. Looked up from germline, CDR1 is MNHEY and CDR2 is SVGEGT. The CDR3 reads CASSYSGGGNQPQHF. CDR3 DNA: TGTGCCAGCAGTTACTCGGGAGGGGGCAATCAGCCCCAGCATTTT.